Sequencing of this TCR beta chain was carried out in a study of blood T cell repertoires in COVID-19. Generated by immunoSEQ multiplex PCR, the TCRdb table keeps only in-frame clones and is missing some. Of about 76,000 clones listed, more than 90% are singletons. CDR3 length: 15 amino acids. Trimming pared 4 bases from V and 2 bases from J, leaving 12 bases between. CDR1 LNHDA and CDR2 SQIVND come from the germline V gene (reference sequence). Sequencing input: peripheral blood. The chain has TRBV19 and TRBJ2-1; no clear D. The receptor was isolated from a human donor in a cohort sampled during active COVID-19. The CDR3, as DNA: TGTGCCAGTAGTAGTAGCATCCAAACCTACAATGAGCAGTTCTTC. Its protein is CASSSSIQTYNEQFF.